The 20 T cell receptor beta chains given below trace back to one sample, sequenced in a study of shared clonotypes between healthy human individuals. Profiled with immunoSEQ multiplex PCR; TCRdb holds only in-frame clones, not every one. The table shows fewer than 400,000 clones, with approximately 74% occurring only once. Sequencing used memory CD4+ T cells sorted from blood. The subset here: CD45RA-negative fraction. These receptors all stem from a man under 40 in good health.

This clone was picked up a small number of times. The rearrangement links TRBV28 to TRBJ1-2; TRBD1 agrees at 7 bases. This CDR3 has 13 amino acids. V trimming: 5 bases; J trimming: 8 bases; junction bases outside the gene matches: 8. Looked up from germline, CDR1 is MDHEN and CDR2 is SYDVKM. CDR3 DNA: TGTGCCAGCAGTACCCCGACAGGGCAAGGCTACACCTTC. It translates to CASSTPTGQGYTF.

The genes are TRBV27 and TRBJ2-7, with TRBD1 as a possible D gene (6 bases). This CDR3 contains 13 residues. The germline gives CDR1 MNHEY, CDR2 SMNVEV (reference sequence). Trimming shortened V by 8 bases and J by 5 bases, and 16 bases separated the two germline ends. This CDR3 reads CASSNQGSDEQYF. In nucleotides, the CDR3 is TGTGCCAGCTCCAACCAGGGGTCTGACGAGCAGTACTTC.

J is TRBJ2-3 and V is TRBV5-5, with a weak D call TRBD2 (5 bases). Trimming shortened V by 0 bases and J by 4 bases, and 18 bases separated the two germline ends. The germline V gene encodes CDR1 SGHKS and CDR2 YYEKEE (reference sequence). The CDR3 consists of 17 residues. The DNA for the CDR3 is TGTGCCAGCAGCTTGGCCCACTCTCTTCTGGGAGCAGATACGCAGTATTTT. It is translated as CASSLAHSLLGADTQYF.

The CDR3 is CASSLAIGTGSNQPQHF. The CDR3 nucleotides read TGTGCCAGCAGCTTAGCCATCGGGACAGGGAGCAATCAGCCCCAGCATTTT. This rearrangement joins TRBV7-8 to TRBJ1-5; 9 bases are shared with TRBD1. V was pared by 0 bases and J by 1 base, with 4 bases of the junction left unmatched. Germline V gene sequence: CDR1 SGHVS, CDR2 FQNEAQ. There are 17 residues in the CDR3.

The chain carries TRBV10-3 and TRBJ2-7; 15 bases agree with TRBD2. The CDR3 contains 16 residues. J was trimmed by 6 bases and V by 2 bases; bases with no gene match: 5. Germline loops: CDR1 ENHRY, CDR2 SYGVKD. The CDR3 bases are TGTGCCATCAGTGAGAGGACTAGCGGGAGGGACGGCGAGCAGTACTTC. Protein sequence: CAISERTSGRDGEQYF.

This clone was seen a few times. The chain is built from TRBV5-1 and TRBJ2-1; no clear D. V lost 4 bases, J lost 5 bases, and 13 bases lay in between. This CDR3 is 14 amino acids long. Per germline, CDR1 SGHRS and CDR2 YFSETQ. DNA for the CDR3: TGCGCCAGCAGCATATTGGTAGGGAACAATGAGCAGTTCTTC. As protein: CASSILVGNNEQFF.

V gene TRBV25-1 combines with J gene TRBJ2-3; D is possibly TRBD2 (5 bases). Germline V gene data show CDR1 as MGHDK and CDR2 as SYGVNS. The ends were cut back, 1 base at V and 4 bases at J, with 9 bases in the middle. This CDR3 spans 14 amino acids. CDR3 sequence reads: CASSESWRADTQYF. For the CDR3, the DNA is TGTGCCAGCAGTGAATCTTGGCGGGCAGATACGCAGTATTTT. The full variable domain, completed using reference TRBV25-1 and TRBJ2-3, is EADIYQTPRYLVIGTGKKITLECSQTMGHDKMYWYQQDPGMELHLIHYSYGVNSTEKGDLSSESTVSRIRTEHFPLTLESARPSHTSQYLCASSESWRADTQYFGPGTRLTVL.

This sequence joins TRBV5-4 and TRBJ2-3; 10 bases fit TRBD1. The trim removed 4 bases at V and 7 bases at J, leaving 6 bases unmatched. The CDR3 is 14 amino acids. Germline V gene data show CDR1 as SGHNT and CDR2 as YYREEE (reference sequence). The CDR3 loop is CASSRQGAIYTQYF. CDR3 DNA: TGTGCCAGCAGCCGACAGGGGGCCATCTATACGCAGTATTTT. Drawing the rest from reference TRBV5-4 and TRBJ2-3, the complete variable domain is ETGVTQSPTHLIKTRGQQVTLRCSSQSGHNTVSWYQQALGQGPQFIFQYYREEENGRGNFPPRFSGLQFPNYSSELNVNALELDDSALYLCASSRQGAIYTQYFGPGTRLTVL.

This clone has a handful of counts. The V call is TRBV6-1, the J call TRBJ2-1, with D maybe TRBD2 (5 bases). Deletions cut 3 bases from V and 9 bases from J, with 9 bases between. Per the germline V gene, CDR1 is MNHNS and CDR2 is SASEGT. The CDR3 is made up of 12 amino acids. CDR3 amino acids: CASSENRGEQFF. CDR3 bases: TGTGCCAGCAGTGAGAATCGGGGTGAGCAGTTCTTC.

The chain is built from TRBV5-1 and TRBJ2-5; D tentatively fits TRBD1 or TRBD2 (5 bases each). Trimming left V 5 bases short and J 4 bases short, with 21 bases between. CDR3 length: 16 residues. Germline-derived CDR1 and CDR2 are SGHRS and YFSETQ. CDR3 amino acids: CASSRGAGPSGETQYF. The CDR3 nucleotides read TGCGCCAGCAGTAGGGGCGCGGGCCCCTCGGGAGAGACCCAGTACTTC.

The chain has TRBV7-9 and TRBJ1-1; 7 nucleotides line up with TRBD1. From germline, CDR1 is SEHNR and CDR2 FQNEAQ (reference sequence). This CDR3 region has 14 residues. The V segment lost 6 bases and the J segment 2 bases; nucleotides outside the gene matches: 6. CDR3 DNA: TGTGCCAGCAGTCCCTACAGGGGTAACACTGAAGCTTTCTTT. Translation gives CASSPYRGNTEAFF.

The chain employs TRBV27 and TRBJ2-1; 7 bases fit TRBD1. The CDR3 extends over 14 amino acids. Germline V gene sequence: CDR1 MNHEY, CDR2 SMNVEV (reference sequence). V shed 2 bases and J 8 bases; nucleotides not matched to a gene: 6. CDR3 nucleotides: TGTGCCAGCAGTTTACGGCCAGGGGGTCATGAGCAGTTCTTC. This translates into CASSLRPGGHEQFF.

V and J are TRBV11-2 and TRBJ2-7, with D unclear. Germline lookup yields CDR1 SGHAT and CDR2 FQNNGV. This CDR3 spans 16 amino acids. V was shortened by 0 bases and J by 4 bases, with 16 bases between the two germline ends. The CDR3 nucleotides are TGTGCCAGCAGCTTAGATCCCATTTCCAAGTCGTACGAGCAGTACTTC. This gives the protein CASSLDPISKSYEQYF.

The rearrangement links TRBV5-1 to TRBJ2-5; 7 positions agree with TRBD2. The germline V gene has CDR1 SGHRS and CDR2 YFSETQ. The CDR3 has 15 amino acids. Trimming cost V 2 bases and J 2 bases; bases outside gene matches: 6. CDR3 in amino acids: CASSLSSGPQETQYF. As DNA, the CDR3 is TGCGCCAGCAGCTTATCTAGCGGACCGCAAGAGACCCAGTACTTC.

The CDR3 region has the DNA TGTGCCAGCAGCCCACGGGGGAACACTGAAGCTTTCTTT. Translated: CASSPRGNTEAFF. The chain has TRBV11-2 and TRBJ1-1; D ambiguous. The CDR3 extends over 13 amino acids. CDR1 and CDR2 from the germline V gene are SGHAT and FQNNGV. V was pared by 5 bases and J by 1 base, with 8 bases between.

This clone appeared many times. The chain employs TRBV19 and TRBJ2-1; D not certain. CDR1 and CDR2 from the germline V gene are LNHDA and SQIVND (reference sequence). Trimming shortened V by 2 bases and J by 8 bases, and 16 bases separated the two germline ends. This CDR3 is built from 15 residues. The CDR3 nucleotides are TGTGCCAGTAGTATAACCCCGTCCCCGTCCGATGAGCAGTTCTTC. Protein product: CASSITPSPSDEQFF.

This sequence joins TRBV10-1 and TRBJ2-5; D gene unclear. V dropped 7 bases and J dropped 0 bases, with 9 bases sitting between them. This CDR3 is built from 13 residues. Germline loops: CDR1 WNHNN, CDR2 SYGVQD (reference sequence). In DNA, the CDR3 is TGCGCCAGCACTCTGAGGTACCAAGAGACCCAGTACTTC. Protein: CASTLRYQETQYF.

This rearrangement joins TRBV28 to TRBJ1-4; D uncertain. Trimming stripped 2 bases from V and 5 bases from J, with 3 bases between. CDR3 size: 12 residues. Germline lookup yields CDR1 MDHEN and CDR2 SYDVKM. For the CDR3, the DNA is TGTGCCAGCAGTTTACAGAATGAAAAACTGTTTTTT. Its protein is CASSLQNEKLFF.

J is TRBJ1-5 and V is TRBV27, with TRBD1 matching 7 bases. The CDR3 is made up of 15 amino acids. Germline CDR1 is MNHEY and CDR2 is SMNVEV (reference sequence). After removal of 4 bases from V and 10 bases from J, the junction contained 13 bases not matched to a gene. CDR3 residues: CASSSTGQLLGPQHF. CDR3 sequence (DNA): TGTGCCAGCAGTTCCACGGGACAGCTTTTGGGTCCCCAGCATTTT.

There are a few counts of this clone. The rearrangement links TRBV27 to TRBJ2-3; 9 nucleotides match TRBD2. The CDR3 runs to 17 residues. Germline V gene lookup returns CDR1 MNHEY and CDR2 SMNVEV (reference sequence). The trim removed 8 bases at V and 5 bases at J, leaving 17 bases unmatched. The CDR3 is CASSPLYLAGGKDTQYF. The CDR3 region has the DNA TGTGCCAGCTCCCCCCTCTACCTCGCGGGAGGGAAAGATACGCAGTATTTT.